Listed here are 2 T cell receptor beta chains from one sample, sequenced in a study of CXCR4 blockade with PD-1 therapy in pancreatic cancer. The data were produced by immunoSEQ multiplex PCR, yet TCRdb's version contains in-frame clones alone and is incomplete. The data hold 6,000 or so clones, with less than 40% observed a single time. Sequences were obtained from tumor tissue. These receptors all come from a human donor with pancreatic ductal adenocarcinoma.

The rearrangement joins TRBV5-1 to TRBJ2-7; 13 bases line up with TRBD2. The germline V gene has CDR1 SGHRS and CDR2 YFSETQ. V gave up 3 bases and J gave up 5 bases; unmatched junction bases: 2. CDR3 length: 14 amino acids. CDR3 in amino acids: CASSSGLAGNEQYF. CDR3 nucleotide sequence: TGCGCCAGCAGCTCGGGACTAGCGGGAAACGAGCAGTACTTC. Full variable domain (outside the CDR3, taken from reference TRBV5-1 and TRBJ2-7): KAGVTQTPRYLIKTRGQQVTLSCSPISGHRSVSWYQQTPGQGLQFLFEYFSETQRNKGNFPGRFSGRQFSNSRSEMNVSTLELGDSALYLCASSSGLAGNEQYFGPGTRLTVT.

The chain joins TRBV9 to TRBJ2-3, with no clear D. Per germline, CDR1 SGDLS and CDR2 YYNGEE. The CDR3 consists of 12 residues. Deletions cut 5 bases from V and 4 bases from J, with 8 bases between. The CDR3 here is CASRPDSDTQYF. CDR3 bases: TGTGCCAGCAGGCCCGATTCAGATACGCAGTATTTT.